The subject of this entry is one T cell receptor beta chain. The CDR3 consists of 17 residues. The ends were cut back, 2 bases at V and 9 bases at J, with 25 bases in the middle. CDR1 is SGHDT and CDR2 is YYEEEE in the germline V gene. Time point described: peripheral blood 6 weeks after treatment start. The assay was immunoSEQ multiplex PCR, and TCRdb's table has in-frame clones only and misses some. Of about 50,000 clones listed, about 82% were seen once; the top ten hold 8.8%. This record belongs to a study of PD-L1 blockade in urothelial cancer. The receptor was isolated from a man between 65 and 79 years old with urothelial cancer. The V call is TRBV5-6, the J call TRBJ2-3; possibly TRBD2 for D (6 bases). This material consisted of PBMCs, taken around atezolizumab (anti-PD-L1) treatment. Here the CDR3 reads CASSFLAESTLDRTQYF. Written as DNA, the CDR3 is TGTGCCAGCAGCTTTTTAGCGGAGTCGACCCTAGATAGGACGCAGTATTTT.